The 9 T cell receptor beta chains listed next were all sequenced from one sample in a study of cytomegalovirus exposure and HLA in healthy donors. Primers included in the PCR were 60 Vbeta and 13 Jbeta primers. Data came from immunoSEQ multiplex PCR; TCRdb stores just in-frame clones and leaves some out. The repertoire holds 250,000 or so clones, with roughly four fifths as singletons. Sample: PBMCs. The receptor source for this set is a woman in her fifties or sixties in good health and CMV-seropositive.

The CDR3 region is CAWRRLSSGNPNEQFF. The CDR3 DNA is TGTGCCTGGAGACGGTTGTCTAGCGGAAACCCCAATGAGCAGTTCTTC. V usage is TRBV30 and J usage is TRBJ2-1; 7 nucleotides line up with TRBD2. Germline V gene sequence: CDR1 GTSNPN, CDR2 SVGIG (reference sequence). The CDR3 totals 16 residues. Trimming at V came to 3 bases and at J to 6 bases, leaving 14 bases not matched to a gene.

The chain is built from TRBV6-5 and TRBJ2-2; D remains ambiguous. The V gene lost 7 bases and the J gene lost 4 bases, with 4 bases spanning the gap. Germline assignment: CDR1 MNHEY and CDR2 SVGAGI. The CDR3 contains 11 residues. The CDR3: CASKSTGELFF. The CDR3 DNA follows: TGTGCCAGCAAGAGCACCGGGGAGCTGTTTTTT.

The chain links TRBV19 to TRBJ1-2, with a tentative D call TRBD1 (6 bases). V was pared by 4 bases and J by 8 bases, with 20 bases between. The V gene's germline CDR1 is LNHDA and CDR2 SQIVND (reference sequence). The CDR3 consists of 15 residues. CDR3: CASSRVDQGSHGYTF. Written as DNA, the CDR3 is TGTGCCAGTAGTAGGGTAGATCAGGGGAGCCACGGCTACACCTTC.

The chain is built from TRBV6-5 and TRBJ2-7, with 11 bases aligning to TRBD2. In germline, CDR1 is MNHEY, CDR2 SVGAGI. The CDR3 spans 14 residues. V gave up 8 bases and J gave up 2 bases; unmatched junction bases: 5. CDR3: CASGLAGGPYEQYF. The CDR3 DNA is TGTGCCAGCGGCCTAGCGGGAGGCCCCTACGAGCAGTACTTC.

The chain recombines TRBV5-1 with TRBJ2-1; 9 nucleotides align to TRBD2. With V trimmed by 4 bases and J by 4 bases, 9 bases remained unmatched. The CDR3 runs to 16 residues. CDR1 is SGHRS, CDR2 YFSETQ, per germline. The CDR3 sequence: CASSREAGGSYNEQFF. The CDR3 DNA is TGCGCCAGCAGCCGAGAAGCGGGAGGCTCATACAATGAGCAGTTCTTC.

The CDR3 DNA is TGTGCCAGCTCACAGGGAGGGGGCAATCAGCCCCAGCATTTT. Protein: CASSQGGGNQPQHF. This chain links TRBV18 with TRBJ1-5, with a weak D call TRBD1 (5 bases). Trimming removed 4 bases from V and 2 bases from J, with 9 bases in between. The CDR3 is made up of 14 amino acids. Germline values: CDR1 KGHSH, CDR2 LQKENI.

In its sample, this clone was seen once. The rearrangement links TRBV5-6 to TRBJ2-1; TRBD1 matches 7 bases. The CDR3 runs 16 residues. In germline, CDR1 is SGHDT, CDR2 YYEEEE. Trimming removed 4 bases from V and 6 bases from J; junction bases left unmatched: 13. CDR3 nucleotide sequence: TGTGCCAGCAGCCCGAAACTACGACAGGGCCTCAATGAGCAGTTCTTC. Translated, it gives CASSPKLRQGLNEQFF.

This rearrangement joins TRBV21-1 to TRBJ1-5. TRBV21-1 is reported as a pseudogene. The CDR3 loop spans 13 amino acids. For the CDR3, the DNA is TGTGCCAGCAAAAGGCGGTCCTGGCAGCCCCAGCATTTT. Translating gives CASKRRSWQPQHF.

This sequence joins TRBV27 and TRBJ2-5; a possible D gene is TRBD1 (6 bases). CDR1 is MNHEY and CDR2 is SMNVEV in the germline V gene (reference sequence). This CDR3 has 14 residues. V lost 6 bases and J 2 bases, leaving 13 bases between the germline ends. CDR3 DNA: TGTGCCAGCAGCCTCAGGGGCCTGCAAGAGACCCAGTACTTC. This sequence encodes CASSLRGLQETQYF.